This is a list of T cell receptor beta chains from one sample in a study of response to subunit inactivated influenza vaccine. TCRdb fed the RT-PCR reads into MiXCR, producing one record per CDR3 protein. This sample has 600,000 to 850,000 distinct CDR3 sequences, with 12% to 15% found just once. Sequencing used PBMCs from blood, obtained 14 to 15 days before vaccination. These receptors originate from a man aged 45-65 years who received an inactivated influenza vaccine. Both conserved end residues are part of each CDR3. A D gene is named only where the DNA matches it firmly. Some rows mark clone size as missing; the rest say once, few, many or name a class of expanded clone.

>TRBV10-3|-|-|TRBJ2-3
CAISVSGYADTQYF
TGTGCCATCAGTGTATCCGGGTACGCAGATACGCAGTATTTT
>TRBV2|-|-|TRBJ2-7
CARGTGTYEQYF
TGTGCCAGGGGGACGGGGACCTACGAGCAGTACTTC
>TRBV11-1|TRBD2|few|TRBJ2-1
CASSLPRTSGGTLLNEQFF
TGTGCCAGCAGCTTACCCCGGACTAGCGGGGGGACCCTCCTCAATGAGCAGTTCTTC
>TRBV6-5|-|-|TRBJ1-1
CASSYMRTNTEAFF
TGTGCCAGCAGTTACATGAGAACGAACACTGAAGCTTTCTTT
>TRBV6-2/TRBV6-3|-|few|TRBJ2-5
CASSYSIQETQYF
TGTGCCAGCAGTTACTCGATTCAAGAGACCCAGTACTTC
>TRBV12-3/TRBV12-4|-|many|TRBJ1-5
CASSFTSNQPQHF
TGTGCCAGCAGTTTCACTAGCAATCAGCCCCAGCATTTT
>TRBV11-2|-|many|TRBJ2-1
CASSSALRPINMNEQFF
TGTGCCAGCAGCTCAGCCCTGCGACCAATTAACATGAATGAGCAGTTCTTC
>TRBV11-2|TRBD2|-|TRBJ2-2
CASSSRLAGGPLGTGELFF
TGTGCCAGCAGCTCCAGACTAGCGGGAGGGCCGTTGGGCACCGGGGAGCTGTTTTTT
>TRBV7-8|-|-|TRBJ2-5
CASRPVGGRETQYF
TGTGCCAGCAGGCCAGTGGGGGGCAGGGAGACCCAGTACTTC
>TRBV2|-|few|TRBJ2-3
CASSRAGHQNTDTQYF
TGTGCCAGCAGTAGAGCGGGACACCAAAACACAGATACGCAGTATTTT
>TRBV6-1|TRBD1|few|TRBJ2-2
CASSWTGGESGELFF
TGTGCCAGCAGCTGGACAGGGGGCGAAAGCGGGGAGCTGTTTTTT
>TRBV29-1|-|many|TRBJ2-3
CSVAATTSTDTQYF
TGCAGCGTTGCCGCCACGACTAGCACAGATACGCAGTATTTT
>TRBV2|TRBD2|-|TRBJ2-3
CADAGGVIDTQYF
TGTGCCGATGCCGGGGGGGTTATAGATACGCAGTATTTT
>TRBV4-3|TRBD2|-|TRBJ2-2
CASSGLAGGRTGELFF
TGCGCCAGCAGCGGACTAGCGGGAGGGCGGACCGGGGAGCTGTTTTTT
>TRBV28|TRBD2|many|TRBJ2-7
CASSSVPGLAGGPSREQYF
TGTGCCAGCAGTTCCGTCCCGGGACTAGCGGGAGGGCCCAGTCGGGAGCAGTACTTC
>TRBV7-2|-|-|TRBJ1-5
CASSTSGARNQPQHF
TGTGCCAGCAGCACATCCGGGGCTAGGAATCAGCCCCAGCATTTT
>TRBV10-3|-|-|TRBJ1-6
CASSESTGSYNSPLHF
TGTGCCAGCAGTGAGTCGACAGGCTCCTATAATTCACCCCTCCACTTT
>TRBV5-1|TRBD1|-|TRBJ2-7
CASSVPGQGPEQYF
TGCGCCAGCAGCGTTCCGGGACAGGGCCCCGAGCAGTACTTC
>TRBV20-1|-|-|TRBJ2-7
CCARDLAYEQYF
TGCTGTGCTAGAGATCTAGCCTACGAGCAGTACTTC
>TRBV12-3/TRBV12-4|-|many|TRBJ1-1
CASSLPPLRNTEAFF
TGTGCCAGCAGTTTGCCCCCTCTGAGGAACACTGAAGCTTTCTTT
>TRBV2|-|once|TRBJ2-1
CASSARADSRAYNEQFF
TGTGCCAGCAGTGCCCGAGCCGACAGTCGCGCCTACAATGAGCAGTTCTTC
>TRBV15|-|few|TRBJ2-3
CATSRDSFGTGTDTQYF
TGTGCCACCAGCAGAGATTCCTTTGGCACTGGCACAGATACGCAGTATTTT
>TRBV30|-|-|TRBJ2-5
CAWTNPRETQYF
TGTGCCTGGACCAACCCTAGGGAGACCCAGTACTTC
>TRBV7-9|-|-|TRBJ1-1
CASKGGLYTEAFF
TGTGCCAGCAAAGGGGGGTTGTACACTGAAGCTTTCTTT
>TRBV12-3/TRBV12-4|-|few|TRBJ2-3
CASSHKWGTTDTQYF
TGTGCCAGCAGTCATAAATGGGGCACAACAGATACGCAGTATTTT
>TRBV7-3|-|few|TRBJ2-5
CASSLTSVETQYF
TGTGCCAGCAGCTTAACTAGCGTGGAGACCCAGTACTTC
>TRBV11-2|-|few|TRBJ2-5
CASSGEVGGEETQYF
TGTGCCAGCAGCGGGGAGGTTGGGGGCGAAGAGACCCAGTACTTC
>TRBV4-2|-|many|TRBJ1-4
CASSQDRALNEKLFF
TGTGCCAGCAGCCAAGATAGGGCTTTGAACGAAAAACTGTTTTTT
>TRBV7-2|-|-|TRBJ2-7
CASSPPWAGMKGYEQYF
TGTGCCAGCAGTCCTCCTTGGGCGGGGATGAAGGGATACGAGCAGTACTTC
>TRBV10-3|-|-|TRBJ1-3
CAIRAQSSGNTIYF
TGTGCCATCAGGGCCCAGAGCTCTGGAAACACCATATATTTT
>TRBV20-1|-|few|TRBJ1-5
CSARLSNQPQHF
TGCAGTGCTAGACTAAGCAATCAGCCCCAGCATTTT
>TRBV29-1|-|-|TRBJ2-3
CSVEGLADTQYF
TGCAGCGTTGAGGGATTGGCTGATACGCAGTATTTT
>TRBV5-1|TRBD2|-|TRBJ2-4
CASSLTGGAKNIQYF
TGCGCCAGCAGCTTGACGGGGGGAGCCAAAAACATTCAGTACTTC
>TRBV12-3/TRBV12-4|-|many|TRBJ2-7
CASSKSSYEQYF
TGTGCCAGCAGCAAGAGCTCCTACGAGCAGTACTTC
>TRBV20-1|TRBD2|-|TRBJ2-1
CSATGLAGVSYNEQFF
TGCAGTGCAACGGGACTAGCGGGAGTTTCCTACAATGAGCAGTTCTTC
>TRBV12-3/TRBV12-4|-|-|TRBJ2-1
CASSLNLRNNEQFF
TGTGCCAGCAGTTTAAACCTAAGAAACAATGAGCAGTTCTTC
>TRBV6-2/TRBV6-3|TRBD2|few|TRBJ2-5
CATQTEYLGLAGARTQETQYF
TGTGCCACCCAGACCGAATATCTGGGACTAGCGGGAGCCAGGACCCAAGAGACCCAGTACTTC
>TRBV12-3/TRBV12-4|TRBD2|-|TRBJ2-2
CASSSGTRFTGELFF
TGTGCCAGCAGTTCCGGGACTAGATTCACCGGGGAGCTGTTTTTT
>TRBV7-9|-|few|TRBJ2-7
CASSLPLANSYEQYF
TGTGCCAGCAGCTTACCTTTAGCAAACTCCTACGAGCAGTACTTC
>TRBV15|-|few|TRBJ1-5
CATSRDNDRNQPQHF
TGTGCCACCAGCAGAGATAATGATCGCAATCAGCCCCAGCATTTT
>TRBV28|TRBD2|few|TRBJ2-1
CASSLYGTSGNNEQFF
TGTGCCAGCAGTTTATACGGGACTAGCGGAAACAATGAGCAGTTCTTC
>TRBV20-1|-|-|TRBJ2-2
CSVQEGRINGELFF
TGCAGTGTCCAAGAGGGGCGGATAAACGGGGAGCTGTTTTTT
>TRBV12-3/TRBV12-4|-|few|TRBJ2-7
CASSLAGQGSAYEQYF
TGTGCCAGCAGTTTAGCGGGGCAGGGGTCGGCCTACGAGCAGTACTTC
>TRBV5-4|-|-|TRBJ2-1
CASSLAVGRYNEQFF
TGTGCCAGCAGCTTGGCCGTTGGCCGCTACAATGAGCAGTTCTTC
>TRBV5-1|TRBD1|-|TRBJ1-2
CASSLSPTGVNYGYTF
TGCGCCAGCAGCTTGAGTCCAACAGGGGTTAACTATGGCTACACCTTC
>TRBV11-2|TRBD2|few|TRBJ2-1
CASSAGAGGAHNEQFF
TGTGCCAGCAGCGCGGGAGCGGGGGGCGCACACAATGAGCAGTTCTTC
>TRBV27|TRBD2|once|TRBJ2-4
CASSLSPGLASGLSKNIQYF
TGTGCCAGCAGTTTATCCCCCGGACTGGCTAGCGGGTTATCCAAAAACATTCAGTACTTC
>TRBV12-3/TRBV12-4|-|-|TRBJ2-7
CASSSTLPGQGFGRFNYEQYF
TGTGCCAGCAGTTCCACCCTGCCCGGGCAGGGTTTCGGGAGATTCAACTACGAGCAGTACTTC
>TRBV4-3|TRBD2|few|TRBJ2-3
CASSQDPGQGGWTDTQYF
TGCGCCAGCAGCCAAGATCCCGGGCAGGGAGGGTGGACAGATACGCAGTATTTT
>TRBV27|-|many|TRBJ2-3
CAIRPGGGTDTQYF
TGTGCCATCCGTCCCGGCGGGGGCACAGATACGCAGTATTTT
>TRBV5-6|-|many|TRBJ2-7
CASSLGLRAYEQYF
TGTGCCAGCAGCTTGGGCCTGAGGGCCTACGAGCAGTACTTC
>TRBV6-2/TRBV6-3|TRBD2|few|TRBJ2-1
CASSRGLAGSSINEQFF
TGTGCCAGCAGTAGAGGACTAGCGGGATCATCGATCAATGAGCAGTTCTTC
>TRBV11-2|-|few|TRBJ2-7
CASSPMRVHEQYF
TGTGCCAGCAGCCCCATGAGGGTCCACGAGCAGTACTTC
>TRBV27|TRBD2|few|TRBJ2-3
CASSLGLAGIADTQYF
TGTGCCAGCAGCCTCGGACTAGCGGGGATCGCAGATACGCAGTATTTT